This T cell receptor (beta chain) was profiled in a study of technical replicates of blood from a few donors (dated by TCRdb to between 2016 and 2019). The library was prepared using the immunoSEQ multiplex PCR assay. TCRdb stores this immuneACCESS table with in-frame sequences only. Part of the clones is absent; in the studies checked, under half of the shortfall reflects unresolved V genes, and no reason is known for the rest. The sample includes 95,000 to 100,000 clones, with more than 90% observed a single time. Approximately 0.22% of the sample rests with the top ten. Comments on this clone: The antigen it binds to is not known. No base quality values were provided; no much bigger clone lies one nucleotide off.

The germline V gene (reference sequence) supplies CDR1 MNHEY and CDR2 SMNVEV. The CDR3 contains 18 residues, cysteine and phenylalanine counted. Left in the record is the CDR3 DNA by itself, 54 bases read in frame from the first base. For this chain, trimming is 4 bases at the V end and 3 bases at the J end, and the number of junction bases without a gene match is 13. The sequence was collected from a human donor in good health. Sequencing was done on a sample of T cells isolated from PBMCs. Rearrangement joined TRBV27 to TRBJ2-1, and TRBD1 aligns with 9 junction nucleotides. CDR3 reads: CASSWGTGKTLDYNEQFF. The DNA is as follows: TGTGCCAGCAGTTGGGGGACAGGGAAGACCCTAGACTACAATGAGCAGTTCTTC.